This T cell receptor beta chain was recorded in a study of human T cells and chemical hapten exposure. This clonotype has at least ten counts. TCRdb passed the RACE reads through MiXCR, listing each CDR3 protein once. The data show 150,000 to 200,000 distinct CDR3 sequences, 13% to 15% seen once. The time point: patch test 1, 2 weeks after DPC sensitization. Treatment meaning: therapeutic diphenylcyclopropenone sensitization with weekly scalp DPC. This receptor was taken from a woman younger than 45 with alopecia areata. Some clones in this sample may be carry-over from other donors' samples. Material: whole blood, obtained in connection with sensitization to the hapten diphenylcyclopropenone (DPC).

The chain's CDR3 is CASTIRTGELFF. CDR3 nucleotide sequence: TGTGCCAGCACCATAAGAACCGGGGAGCTGTTTTTT. The chain employs TRBV12-3 or TRBV12-4 and TRBJ2-2, with unresolved D. Trimming shortened V by 7 bases and J by 5 bases, and 8 bases separated the two germline ends. The CDR3 loop spans 12 amino acids.